This T cell receptor beta chain derives from a study of control samples from healthy donors and cancer patients. Looked up from germline, CDR1 is SGHAT and CDR2 is FQNNGV. J lost 10 bases, V lost 1 base, and 10 bases had no gene match. The CDR3 consists of 16 residues. Profiling relied on immunoSEQ multiplex PCR, and the TCRdb table lists in-frame clones only, not all of them. The data show 210,000 or so clones, about 89% seen once. The chain uses TRBV11-2 and TRBJ1-6; the match to TRBD1 covers 7 bases. The clonotype comes from a man in his thirties or forties in good health. The specimen was blood. CDR3 amino acids: CASSLGPQGIGSPLHF. As DNA, the CDR3 is TGTGCCAGCAGCTTAGGGCCACAGGGGATAGGGTCACCCCTCCACTTT.